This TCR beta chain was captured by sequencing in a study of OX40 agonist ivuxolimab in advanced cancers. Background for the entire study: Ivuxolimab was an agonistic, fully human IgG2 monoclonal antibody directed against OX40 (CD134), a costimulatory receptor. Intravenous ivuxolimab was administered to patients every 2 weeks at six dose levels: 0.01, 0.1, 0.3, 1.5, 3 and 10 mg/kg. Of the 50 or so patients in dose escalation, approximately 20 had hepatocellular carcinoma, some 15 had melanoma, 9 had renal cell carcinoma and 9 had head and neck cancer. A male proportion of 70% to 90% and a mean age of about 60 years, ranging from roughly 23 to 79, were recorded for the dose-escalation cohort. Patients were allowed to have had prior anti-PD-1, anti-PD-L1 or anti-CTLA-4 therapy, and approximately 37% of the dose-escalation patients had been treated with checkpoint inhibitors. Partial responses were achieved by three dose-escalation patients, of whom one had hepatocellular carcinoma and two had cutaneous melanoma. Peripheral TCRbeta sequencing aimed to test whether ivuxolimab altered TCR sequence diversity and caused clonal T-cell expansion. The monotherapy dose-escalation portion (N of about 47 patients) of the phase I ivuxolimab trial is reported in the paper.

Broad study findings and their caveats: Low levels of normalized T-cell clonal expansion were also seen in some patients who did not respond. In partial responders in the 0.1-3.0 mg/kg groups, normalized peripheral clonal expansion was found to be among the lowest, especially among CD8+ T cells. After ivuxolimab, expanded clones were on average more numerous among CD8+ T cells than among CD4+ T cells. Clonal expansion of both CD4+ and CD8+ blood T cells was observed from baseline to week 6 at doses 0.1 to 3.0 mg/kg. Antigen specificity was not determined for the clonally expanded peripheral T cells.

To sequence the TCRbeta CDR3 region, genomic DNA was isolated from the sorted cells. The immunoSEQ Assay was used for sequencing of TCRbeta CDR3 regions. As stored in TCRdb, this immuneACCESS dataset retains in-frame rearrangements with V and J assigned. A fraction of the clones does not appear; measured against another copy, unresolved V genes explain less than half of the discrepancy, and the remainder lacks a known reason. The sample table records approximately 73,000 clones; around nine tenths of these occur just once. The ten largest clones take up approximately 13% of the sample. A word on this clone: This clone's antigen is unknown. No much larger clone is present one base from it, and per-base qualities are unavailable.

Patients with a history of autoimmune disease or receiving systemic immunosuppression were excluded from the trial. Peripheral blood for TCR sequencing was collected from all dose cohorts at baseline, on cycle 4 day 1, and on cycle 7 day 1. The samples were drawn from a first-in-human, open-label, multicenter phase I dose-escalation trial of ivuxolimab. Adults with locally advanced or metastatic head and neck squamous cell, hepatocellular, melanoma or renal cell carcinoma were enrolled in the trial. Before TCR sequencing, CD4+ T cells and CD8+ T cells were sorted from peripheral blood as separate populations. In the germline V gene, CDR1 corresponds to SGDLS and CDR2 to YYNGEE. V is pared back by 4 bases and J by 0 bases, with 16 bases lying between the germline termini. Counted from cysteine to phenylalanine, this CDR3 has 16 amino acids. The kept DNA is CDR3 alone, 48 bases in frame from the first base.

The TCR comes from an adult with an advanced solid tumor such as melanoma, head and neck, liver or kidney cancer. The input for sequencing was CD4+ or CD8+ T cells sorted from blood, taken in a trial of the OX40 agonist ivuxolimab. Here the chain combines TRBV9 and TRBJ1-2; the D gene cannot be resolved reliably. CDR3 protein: CASSLGSRSPNYGYTF. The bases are TGTGCCAGCAGCCTTGGATCTAGGAGCCCTAACTATGGCTACACCTTC.